This T cell receptor (beta chain) was sequenced during a study of CD4+ T cells in melanoma (dated by TCRdb to the early 2020s). Background on the whole study: Neoantigen-specific CD4+ T cells in human melanoma were investigated in the study.

Comment on this clone: Its antigen specificity is not known. Base qualities were left out, and no much larger clone turns up one base away.

Library preparation used the immunoSEQ multiplex PCR assay. The source is immuneACCESS, and TCRdb retained only in-frame sequences with V and J called. Part of the clones is not carried over; for the studies checked, unresolved V genes explain less than half of this, and the remainder is unexplained. The sample data list 20,000 to 25,000 clones, and 82% of these were observed just once. The top ten clonotypes cover roughly 4% of the sample. Results the study describes overall, beyond this receptor: The report described a correlation between neoantigen-specific CD4+ T cells and the function of CD8+ T cells, macrophages and B cells. Neoantigen-specific CD4+ T cells in melanoma were reported to show diverse differentiation states.

The donors were people with melanoma. Source material: cells from a culture (not recorded whether cultured in vitro). The receptor was derived from a human donor with melanoma.

In nucleotide form, the sequence is TGTGCCAGCTCACCCCTAGGGACAGTCCAGCCCCAGCATTTT. It encodes CASSPLGTVQPQHF. The rearrangement joined TRBV18 to TRBJ1-5; 7 junctional bases match TRBD1. After removal of 3 bases from V and 7 bases from J, the junction retains 6 bases not matched to a gene. Its CDR3 holds 14 amino acids, cysteine through phenylalanine. Left in the record is the CDR3 DNA by itself, 42 bases read in frame from the first base. CDR1 KGHSH and CDR2 LQKENI are derived from the germline V gene.